This T cell receptor beta chain was sequenced in a study of early stage breast cancer tumors. Study-level background: About 70% of the 16 invasive tumors were ER+, PR+ and HER2-. The ER+/PR+/HER2- tumors included eight ductal and a handful of lobular carcinomas. Findings and caveats of the study: Commonly generated sequences made up most enriched TCRB sequences shared between patients.

As regards this clone: Its specificity is unknown.

V was pared by 4 bases and J by 2 bases, with 14 bases of the junction left unmatched. The CDR3 is made up of 18 amino acids. Germline loops: CDR1 SGHAT, CDR2 FQNNGV. TCRdb keeps only in-frame clones here, not all; method: immunoSEQ multiplex PCR. The profile shows around 40,000 clones, 55% to 75% of them singletons. The receptor's source is a person aged 45-65 years with breast cancer. V usage is TRBV11-2 and J usage is TRBJ2-7, with 10 nucleotides matching TRBD1. Sequenced sample: blood. This chain's CDR3 is CASSSPRDRGLRTYEQYF. The CDR3 nucleotides are TGTGCCAGCAGCTCCCCCCGGGACAGGGGACTTAGGACCTACGAGCAGTACTTC.